This T cell receptor (beta chain) was sequenced for a study of the immune and genomic landscape of osteosarcoma. General study findings and limits: About 5 cases had one hyperexpanded dominant clone and under 100 clonotypes.

A single count supports this clone. Antigen: not known. Primary, local recurrence and metastasis osteosarcoma tumors were taken after treatment from poor-prognosis patients. With 5 bases clipped from V and 5 bases from J, the junction kept 8 bases outside the gene matches. CDR1 is WNHNN and CDR2 is SYGVQD in the germline V gene (reference sequence). The CDR3 spans 15 residues. Sequencing was performed with immunoSEQ multiplex PCR; in TCRdb, only in-frame clones are kept and a portion is missing. The table includes roughly 2,200 clones, approximately 79% detected once. The sequence derives from a human donor with osteosarcoma. Sequencing was done on a sample of osteosarcoma tumor tissue from the lung. V is TRBV10-1 and J is TRBJ1-1, with 10 positions matching TRBD1. CDR3 bases: TGCGCCAGCAGTAATACCGGGACAGGGGAAACTGAAGCTTTCTTT. This sequence encodes CASSNTGTGETEAFF.